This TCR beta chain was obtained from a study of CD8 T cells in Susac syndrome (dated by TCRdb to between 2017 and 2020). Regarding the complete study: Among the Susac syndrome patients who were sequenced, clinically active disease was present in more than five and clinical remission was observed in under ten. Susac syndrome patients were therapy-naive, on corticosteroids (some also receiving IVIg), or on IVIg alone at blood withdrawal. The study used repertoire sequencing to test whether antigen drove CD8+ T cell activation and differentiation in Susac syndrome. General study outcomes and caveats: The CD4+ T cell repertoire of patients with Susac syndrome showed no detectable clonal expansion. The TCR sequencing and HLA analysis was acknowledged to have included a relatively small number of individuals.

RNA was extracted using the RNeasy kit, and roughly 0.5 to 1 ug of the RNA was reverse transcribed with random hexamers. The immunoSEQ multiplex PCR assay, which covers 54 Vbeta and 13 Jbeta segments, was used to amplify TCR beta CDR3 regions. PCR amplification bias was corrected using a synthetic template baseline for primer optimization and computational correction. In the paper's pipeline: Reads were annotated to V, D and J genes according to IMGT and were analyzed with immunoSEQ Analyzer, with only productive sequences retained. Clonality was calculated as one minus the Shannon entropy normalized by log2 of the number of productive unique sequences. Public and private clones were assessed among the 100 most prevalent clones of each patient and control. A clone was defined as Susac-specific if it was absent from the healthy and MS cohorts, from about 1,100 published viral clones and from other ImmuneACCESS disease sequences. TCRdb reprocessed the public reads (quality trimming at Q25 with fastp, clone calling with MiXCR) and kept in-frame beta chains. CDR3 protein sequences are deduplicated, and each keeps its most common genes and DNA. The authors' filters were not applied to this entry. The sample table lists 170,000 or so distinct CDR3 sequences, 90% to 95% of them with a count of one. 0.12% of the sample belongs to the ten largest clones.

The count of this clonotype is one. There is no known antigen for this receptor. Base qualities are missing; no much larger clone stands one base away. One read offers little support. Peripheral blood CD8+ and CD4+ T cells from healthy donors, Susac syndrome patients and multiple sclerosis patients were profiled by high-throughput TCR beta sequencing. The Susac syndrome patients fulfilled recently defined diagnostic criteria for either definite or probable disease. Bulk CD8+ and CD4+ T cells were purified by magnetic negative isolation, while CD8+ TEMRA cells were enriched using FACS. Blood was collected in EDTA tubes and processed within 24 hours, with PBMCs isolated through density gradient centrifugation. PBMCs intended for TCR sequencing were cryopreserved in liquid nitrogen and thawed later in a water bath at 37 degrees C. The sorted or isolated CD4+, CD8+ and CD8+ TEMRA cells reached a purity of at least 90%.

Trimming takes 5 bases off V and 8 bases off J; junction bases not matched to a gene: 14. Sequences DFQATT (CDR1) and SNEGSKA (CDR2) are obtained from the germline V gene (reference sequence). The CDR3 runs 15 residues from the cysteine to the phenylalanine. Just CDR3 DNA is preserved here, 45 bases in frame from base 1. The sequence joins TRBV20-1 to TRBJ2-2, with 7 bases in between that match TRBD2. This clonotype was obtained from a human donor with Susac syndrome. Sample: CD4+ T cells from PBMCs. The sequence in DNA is TGCAGTGCTCCCCGGACTGGGGGGGTCAAGGGGGAGCTGTTTTTT. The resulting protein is CSAPRTGGVKGELFF.